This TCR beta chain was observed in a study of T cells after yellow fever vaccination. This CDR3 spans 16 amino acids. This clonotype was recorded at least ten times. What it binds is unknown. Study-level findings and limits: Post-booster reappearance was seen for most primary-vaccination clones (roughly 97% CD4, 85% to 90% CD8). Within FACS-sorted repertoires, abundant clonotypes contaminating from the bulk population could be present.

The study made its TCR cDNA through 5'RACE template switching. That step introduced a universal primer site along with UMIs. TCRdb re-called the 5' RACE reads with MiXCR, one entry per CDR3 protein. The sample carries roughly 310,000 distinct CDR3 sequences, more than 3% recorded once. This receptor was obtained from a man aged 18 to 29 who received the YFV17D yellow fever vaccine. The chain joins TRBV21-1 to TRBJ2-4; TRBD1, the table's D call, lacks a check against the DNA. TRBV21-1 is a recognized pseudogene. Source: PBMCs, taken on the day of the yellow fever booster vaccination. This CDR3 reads CASSVRTALAKNIQYF. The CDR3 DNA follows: TGTGCCAGCAGCGTTCGGACAGCACTAGCCAAAAACATTCAGTACTTC.